This T cell receptor beta chain came from a study of shared clonotypes between healthy human individuals. On the study more broadly: Each donor's CD4 naive and CD4 memory cells filled three plates apiece, CD8 naive two, and CD8 memory one. Broader study findings: Clonotype sharing among donors was expected to depend on sequencing depth. When compared with the clonotypes that were shared by all four sorted-subset donors, the non-shared clonotypes turned out to have lower generation probabilities.

The assay was run at deep level. Some clones are missing from TCRdb's copy, which holds only in-frame ones; the method was immunoSEQ multiplex PCR. The table records roughly 2.6 million clones, around nine tenths of them present only once. Comment on this clone: Its antigen remains unknown.

CDR1 SQVTM and CDR2 ANQGSEA come from the germline V gene. Trimming cost V 7 bases and J 8 bases; bases outside gene matches: 7. The CDR3 sequence is 13 residues long. Sequencing was performed on naive CD4+ T cells sorted from blood. Subset indicated: CD45RA+ positively selected. The V and J genes are TRBV29-1 and TRBJ2-6; 8 nucleotides match TRBD1. This clonotype was sampled from a man younger than 30 in good health. CDR3 DNA sequence: TGCAGCGCCATGACAGGGGTTTCCAACGTCCTGACTTTC. The encoded protein is CSAMTGVSNVLTF.